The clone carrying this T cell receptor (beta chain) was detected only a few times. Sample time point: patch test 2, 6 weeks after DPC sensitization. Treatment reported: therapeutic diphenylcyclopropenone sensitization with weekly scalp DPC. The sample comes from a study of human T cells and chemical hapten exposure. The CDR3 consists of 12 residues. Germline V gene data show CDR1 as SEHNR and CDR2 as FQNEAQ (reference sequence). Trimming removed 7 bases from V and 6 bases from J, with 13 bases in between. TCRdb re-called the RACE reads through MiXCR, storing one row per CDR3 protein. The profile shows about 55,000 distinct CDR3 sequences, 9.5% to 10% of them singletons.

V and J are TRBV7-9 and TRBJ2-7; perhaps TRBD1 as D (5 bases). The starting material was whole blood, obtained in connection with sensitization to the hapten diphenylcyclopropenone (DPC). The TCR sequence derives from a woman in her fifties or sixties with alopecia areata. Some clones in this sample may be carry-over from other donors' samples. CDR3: CASTNVRGEQYF. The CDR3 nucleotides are TGTGCCAGCACCAACGTTAGGGGCGAGCAGTACTTC. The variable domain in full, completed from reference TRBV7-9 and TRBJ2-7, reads DTGVSQNPRHKITKRGQNVTFRCDPISEHNRLYWYRQTLGQGPEFLTYFQNEAQLEKSRLLSDRFSAERPKGSFSTLEIQRTEQGDSAMYLCASTNVRGEQYFGPGTRLTVT.